A single sample gave rise to the 16 T cell receptor beta chains below, sequenced in a study of control samples from healthy donors and cancer patients. TCRdb keeps only in-frame clones here, not all; method: immunoSEQ multiplex PCR. The sample records roughly 150,000 clones, 70% to 90% being singletons. What was sequenced was blood. Receptor source: a man younger than 35 in good health.

The chain carries TRBV27 and TRBJ2-7, with D unclear. V was cut by 5 bases and J by 0 bases, with 11 bases left in between. CDR1 MNHEY and CDR2 SMNVEV come from the germline V gene (reference sequence). CDR3 size: 14 residues. CDR3 bases: TGTGCCAGCAGTGAGCGCGAGTACTCCTACGAGCAGTACTTC. Protein: CASSEREYSYEQYF.

The genes are TRBV28 and TRBJ2-7; D may be TRBD1 or TRBD2 (5 bases each). Deletions cut 5 bases from V and 3 bases from J, with 11 bases between. The CDR3 is 13 residues long. The germline CDR1 and CDR2 sequences are MDHEN and SYDVKM. The CDR3 protein is CASSAAGSYEQYF. In DNA form, the CDR3 reads TGTGCCAGCAGTGCAGCAGGGAGCTACGAGCAGTACTTC.

For the CDR3, the DNA is TGTGCCAGCAGTAACAACGGACTAGCGAGACAAGAGACCCAGTACTTC. Translation: CASSNNGLARQETQYF. The rearrangement links TRBV2 to TRBJ2-5; TRBD2 matches 9 bases. The V segment lost 5 bases and the J segment 2 bases; nucleotides outside the gene matches: 9. The CDR3 consists of 16 residues. CDR1 and CDR2 (germline): SNHLY, FYNNEI.

Regarding this clone: The identical CDR3 is also encoded by other nucleotide sequences in the sample. The V and J genes are TRBV7-9 and TRBJ2-7, with a tentative D call TRBD1 (6 bases). Germline V gives CDR1 SEHNR, CDR2 FQNEAQ (reference sequence). This CDR3 spans 15 amino acids. The V end lost 3 bases, the J end lost 4 bases, and 16 bases lay between the germline ends. The CDR3 DNA sequence: TGTGCCAGCAGCTTGGGGGCCTCAATTGGGTACGAGCAGTACTTC. It yields the protein CASSLGASIGYEQYF.

This chain connects TRBV7-8 to TRBJ1-2; D unresolved. The CDR3 has 12 amino acids. Trimming stripped 7 bases from V and 7 bases from J, with 13 bases between. Germline V gene data show CDR1 as SGHVS and CDR2 as FQNEAQ. The CDR3 nucleotides are TGTGCCAGCACCCGGTGGGAAATTGGCTACACCTTC. Its translation: CASTRWEIGYTF.

V usage is TRBV7-8 and J usage is TRBJ2-5; D tentatively fits TRBD1 or TRBD2 (5 bases each). V was cut by 6 bases and J by 2 bases, with 19 bases left in between. CDR1 and CDR2 (germline): SGHVS, FQNEAQ. This CDR3 spans 16 amino acids. The CDR3 DNA reads as TGTGCCAGCAGGCCCGCAACCCGGGGCCCTCAAGAGACCCAGTACTTC. Its protein is CASRPATRGPQETQYF.

The gene calls are TRBV28 and TRBJ2-7; 8 bases are a match to TRBD1. V was clipped by 7 bases and J by 4 bases; unmatched bases: 12. CDR1 MDHEN and CDR2 SYDVKM come from the germline V gene. There are 15 residues in the CDR3. The CDR3 bases are TGTGCCAGCACGACCAAAACAGGGGGAAGGTACGAGCAGTACTTC. It translates to CASTTKTGGRYEQYF.

CDR3 in DNA: TGTGCCAGCAGCACCGTTTTTCCCGGGGGTGAGCAGTTCTTC. This translates into CASSTVFPGGEQFF. The rearrangement joins TRBV7-2 to TRBJ2-1; TRBD2 might be the D (6 bases). This CDR3 is built from 14 residues. Germline V CDR1 and CDR2: SGHTA, FQGNSA. V dropped 5 bases and J dropped 9 bases, with 17 bases sitting between them. The full variable domain, with the rest looked up from reference TRBV7-2 and TRBJ2-1, is GAGVSQSPSNKVTEKGKDVELRCDPISGHTALYWYRQSLGQGLEFLIYFQGNSAPDKSGLPSDRFSAERTGGSVSTLTIQRTQQEDSAVYLCASSTVFPGGEQFFGPGTRLTVL.

The chain employs TRBV7-8 and TRBJ1-2; 7 bases are shared with TRBD1. CDR1 is SGHVS and CDR2 is FQNEAQ in the germline V gene. The V gene end was trimmed by 5 bases and the J gene end by 4 bases; junction bases not matched to a gene: 7. The CDR3 length is 14 residues. The CDR3 sequence is CASSAGTAGYGYTF. The CDR3 DNA reads TGTGCCAGCAGCGCCGGGACAGCTGGCTATGGCTACACCTTC. The full variable domain, rest sourced from reference TRBV7-8 and TRBJ1-2, is GAGVSQSPRYKVAKRGQDVALRCDPISGHVSLFWYQQALGQGPEFLTYFQNEAQLDKSGLPSDRFFAERPEGSVSTLKIQRTQQEDSAVYLCASSAGTAGYGYTFGSGTRLTVV.

The rearrangement links TRBV3-1 (or the pseudogene TRBV3-2) to TRBJ2-1; 8 positions agree with TRBD2. The V gene end was trimmed by 4 bases and the J gene end by 8 bases; junction bases not matched to a gene: 13. Germline CDR1 is LGHDT and CDR2 is YNNKEL (reference sequence). The CDR3 runs 16 residues. This CDR3 is CASSLGASGSGDEQFF. Written as DNA, the CDR3 is TGTGCCAGCAGCCTGGGGGCTAGCGGGTCAGGAGATGAGCAGTTCTTC.

The chain recombines TRBV19 with TRBJ2-5; tentatively, D is TRBD1 (5 bases). The CDR3 totals 12 residues. Germline values: CDR1 LNHDA, CDR2 SQIVND (reference sequence). V lost 8 bases, J lost 1 base, and 8 bases lay in between. This chain's CDR3 is CASQGFQETQYF. CDR3 nucleotides: TGTGCCAGTCAGGGATTCCAAGAGACCCAGTACTTC.

V gene TRBV5-4 combines with J gene TRBJ1-6; 7 nucleotides line up with TRBD1. The CDR3 runs 15 residues. V lost 4 bases and J lost 7; bases outside the gene matches: 8. Germline V lookup: CDR1 SGHNT, CDR2 YYREEE (reference sequence). DNA of the CDR3: TGTGCCAGCAGCACTCGACAGGGTCGGAATTCACCCCTCCACTTT. Translation: CASSTRQGRNSPLHF.

This clone was counted once. The chain links TRBV11-2 to TRBJ1-4, with 8 bases lining up with TRBD1. CDR1 and CDR2 from the germline V gene are SGHAT and FQNNGV. This CDR3 is 15 amino acids long. The ends lost 1 base at V and 4 bases at J; junction bases unmatched: 2. The CDR3 bases are TGTGCCAGCAGCTTAGCCACAGGGGGTAATGAAAAACTGTTTTTT. Protein sequence: CASSLATGGNEKLFF.

The chain carries TRBV19 and TRBJ1-1; no firm D call. The CDR3 runs 15 residues. In germline, CDR1 is LNHDA, CDR2 SQIVND (reference sequence). The V end was cut by 3 bases, the J end by 2 bases, with 13 bases between. As DNA, the CDR3 is TGTGCCAGTAGTATTCGGTTTAGGGCAAACACTGAAGCTTTCTTT. This encodes CASSIRFRANTEAFF.

This clone has a single count. The chain uses TRBV9 and TRBJ2-1; 9 bases agree with TRBD1. CDR1 is SGDLS, CDR2 YYNGEE, per germline. V was pared by 1 base and J by 9 bases, with 8 bases of the junction left unmatched. The CDR3 has 15 amino acids. In DNA form, the CDR3 reads TGTGCCAGCAGCGTACGGGACAGGGTATTTAGTGAGCAGTTCTTC. Translating gives CASSVRDRVFSEQFF.

The V gene is TRBV7-8, the J gene TRBJ2-7, with a weak D call TRBD1 (5 bases). Germline lookup yields CDR1 SGHVS and CDR2 FQNEAQ. This CDR3 is 13 amino acids long. Trimming shortened V by 1 base and J by 2 bases, and 6 bases separated the two germline ends. Here the CDR3 reads CASSLGRAYEQYF. As DNA, the CDR3 is TGTGCCAGCAGCTTAGGCAGGGCCTACGAGCAGTACTTC.